This T cell receptor (beta chain) was identified during a study of T cell repertoires in ileal Crohn's disease. Whole-study context: Median disease duration was roughly 8.4 years; approximately 32% smoked at surgery. About half of patients got postoperative therapy: about ten thiopurines, approximately 18 anti-TNF.

Per sample, about 480 nanograms of biopsy DNA were TCRB immunosequenced. The repertoire was sequenced with immunoSEQ multiplex PCR; TCRdb's copy has only in-frame clones and lacks some. The sample comprises 14,000 or so clones, about 73% of which are singletons, and roughly 18% rests with the top ten. Included were adult ileal or ileocolonic Crohn's patients indicated for ileocolonic resection. Germline loops: CDR1 SGHRS, CDR2 YFSETQ. This CDR3 comprises 16 residues. Germline trimming cut 3 bases from V and 0 bases from J; bases unmatched to any gene: 9. This receptor was obtained from an adult with Crohn's disease. V and J are TRBV5-1 and TRBJ2-7, with 7 bases that match TRBD1. Sequenced sample: ileal tissue. Here the CDR3 DNA reads TGCGCCAGCAGCTGGCCGGACAGGTTCCCCTCCTACGAGCAGTACTTC. Translated, it gives CASSWPDRFPSYEQYF.